This passage covers 28 T cell receptor beta chains from one sample sequenced in a study of cytomegalovirus exposure and HLA in healthy donors. A multiplex PCR was run with 60 Vbeta primers and 13 Jbeta primers. TCRdb's copy holds only in-frame clones and misses some; the assay was immunoSEQ multiplex PCR. The table includes 130,000 or so clones, approximately 80% detected once. Sequenced: PBMCs. The source of these receptors is a male donor in good health and CMV-seropositive.

The chain employs TRBV28 and TRBJ1-1; 9 nucleotides align to TRBD1. The CDR3 loop spans 15 amino acids. V was pared by 8 bases and J by 2 bases, with 9 bases of the junction left unmatched. The germline V gene has CDR1 MDHEN and CDR2 SYDVKM. Here the CDR3 reads CASFHPGQGNTEAFF. The CDR3 nucleotides read TGTGCCAGCTTTCATCCGGGACAGGGAAACACTGAAGCTTTCTTT.

Of note for this clone: A read error may account for a junction end that differs from germline. The genes are TRBV7-9 and TRBJ2-7; TRBD2 agrees at 11 bases. CDR3 length: 17 amino acids. Germline loops: CDR1 SEHNR, CDR2 FQNEAQ (reference sequence). CDR3: CSSSLVVGLAENYEQYF. DNA for the CDR3: TGTTCCAGCAGCTTAGTAGTGGGACTAGCGGAAAACTACGAGCAGTACTTC.

This clone appeared a single time. This chain uses TRBV9 with TRBJ2-1, with TRBD2 identical over 8 bases. V gave up 3 bases and J gave up 1 base; unmatched junction bases: 3. This CDR3 comprises 15 residues. Germline V gene sequence: CDR1 SGDLS, CDR2 YYNGEE. CDR3 protein: CASSGTSGSYNEQFF. In DNA, the CDR3 is TGTGCCAGCAGCGGCACTAGCGGTTCCTACAATGAGCAGTTCTTC.

The sample holds one count of this clone. The chain's CDR3 is CASSPQAGTEAFF. DNA for the CDR3: TGTGCCAGCAGCCCGCAGGCCGGGACAGAAGCTTTCTTT. The chain combines TRBV7-3 with TRBJ1-1, with a tentative D call TRBD1 (6 bases). Germline V gene lookup returns CDR1 SGHTA and CDR2 FQGTGA. The CDR3 runs to 13 residues. The V and J ends lost 5 bases and 8 bases respectively, with 15 bases between them.

For this clone: At one end, the junction sequence differs from germline, possibly due to a read error. The genes are TRBV28 and TRBJ2-6, with D tentatively TRBD1 (5 bases). This CDR3 contains 16 residues. CDR1 is MDHEN and CDR2 is SYDVKM in the germline V gene. In nucleotides, the CDR3 is TGTGCCAGCAGTTCGAACAGCCGTCGTGGGGCCAACGGCCTGACTTTC. It yields the protein CASSSNSRRGANGLTF.

The CDR3 loop is CASSLAAGTSGKLYTQYF. DNA for the CDR3: TGCGCCAGCAGCTTGGCGGCCGGGACTAGCGGGAAGTTATATACGCAGTATTTT. The chain couples TRBV5-1 to TRBJ2-3; 13 bases fit TRBD2. The CDR3 spans 18 residues. Trimming took 0 bases from V and 7 from J; bases not matched to a gene: 11. Germline values: CDR1 SGHRS, CDR2 YFSETQ. The complete variable domain, with remaining parts taken from reference TRBV5-1 and TRBJ2-3, reads KAGVTQTPRYLIKTRGQQVTLSCSPISGHRSVSWYQQTPGQGLQFLFEYFSETQRNKGNFPGRFSGRQFSNSRSEMNVSTLELGDSALYLCASSLAAGTSGKLYTQYFGPGTRLTVL.

The gene calls are TRBV28 and TRBJ1-4; D is possibly TRBD1 (6 bases). The CDR3 is 12 amino acids. CDR1 is MDHEN, CDR2 SYDVKM, per germline. Trimming took off 4 bases at V and 7 bases at J, with 7 bases between the two ends. The CDR3 here is CASSSDSEKLFF. DNA for the CDR3: TGTGCCAGCAGTTCGGACAGTGAAAAACTGTTTTTT.

This clone occurred once. CDR3 sequence reads: CASSLDLGGEQFF. CDR3 nucleotide sequence: TGTGCCAGCAGCTTAGACCTCGGAGGTGAGCAGTTCTTC. This sequence joins TRBV11-3 and TRBJ2-1; D might be TRBD2 (5 bases). Germline V lookup: CDR1 SGHNT, CDR2 YENEEA. V lost 0 bases, J lost 9 bases, and 9 bases lay in between. The CDR3 spans 13 residues.

This chain links TRBV18 with TRBJ2-1, with 7 bases identical to TRBD1. CDR1 KGHSH and CDR2 LQKENI come from the germline V gene. The CDR3 sequence is 15 residues long. V was clipped by 6 bases and J by 4 bases; unmatched bases: 9. DNA for the CDR3: TGTGCCAGCTCCTGGGGGACAGTTCAATACAATGAGCAGTTCTTC. It yields the protein CASSWGTVQYNEQFF.

Only a few counts were recorded for this clone. V and J are TRBV18 and TRBJ2-7, with 8 bases identical to TRBD1. Per the germline V gene, CDR1 is KGHSH and CDR2 is LQKENI. J lost 3 bases, V lost 3 bases, and 4 bases had no gene match. The CDR3 runs to 14 residues. The CDR3 nucleotides read TGTGCCAGCTCACCTCTCGACAGGGGCTACGAGCAGTACTTC. This codes for CASSPLDRGYEQYF.

This sequence joins TRBV10-3 and TRBJ2-3; 10 bases are shared with TRBD2. V lost 6 bases to trimming and J lost 1 base; unmatched junction nucleotides: 4. This CDR3 is 15 amino acids long. From germline, CDR1 is ENHRY and CDR2 SYGVKD. CDR3 region: CAISLAGGRTDTQYF. CDR3 nucleotides: TGTGCCATCAGCTTAGCGGGGGGCCGCACAGATACGCAGTATTTT.

The V gene is TRBV6-6, the J gene TRBJ1-6, with D perhaps matching TRBD1 (6 bases). V lost 2 bases, J lost 9 bases, and 14 bases lay in between. CDR1 MNHNY and CDR2 SVGAGI come from the germline V gene (reference sequence). The CDR3 totals 15 residues. The CDR3 sequence: CASSYGGQRGSPLHF. Written as DNA, the CDR3 is TGTGCCAGCAGTTACGGCGGACAGAGGGGTTCACCCCTCCACTTT.

The chain couples TRBV19 to TRBJ1-5; 7 bases agree with TRBD1. Trimming took 7 bases from V and 3 from J; bases not matched to a gene: 6. This CDR3 contains 14 residues. CDR1 and CDR2 (germline): LNHDA, SQIVND (reference sequence). CDR3 sequence: CASTRGQNNQPQHF. The CDR3 nucleotides are TGTGCCAGTACCCGGGGACAGAACAATCAGCCCCAGCATTTT.

The gene calls are TRBV28 and TRBJ1-4; 7 nucleotides agree with TRBD1. Germline values: CDR1 MDHEN, CDR2 SYDVKM. This CDR3 comprises 14 residues. V was clipped by 7 bases and J by 6 bases; unmatched bases: 8. CDR3 DNA sequence: TGTGCCAGCATGACTGGGACAGCCTATGAAAAACTGTTTTTT. It yields the protein CASMTGTAYEKLFF. The full variable domain, rest sourced from reference TRBV28 and TRBJ1-4, is DVKVTQSSRYLVKRTGEKVFLECVQDMDHENMFWYRQDPGLGLRLIYFSYDVKMKEKGDIPEGYSVSREKKERFSLILESASTNQTSMYLCASMTGTAYEKLFFGSGTQLSVL.

In this sample, this clone turned up a few times. J is TRBJ2-2 and V is TRBV19; D ambiguous. The CDR3 totals 15 residues. Trimming removed 4 bases from V and 2 bases from J, with 11 bases in between. CDR1 is LNHDA and CDR2 is SQIVND in the germline V gene (reference sequence). The CDR3, as DNA: TGTGCCAGTAGTAGTTGGTCCACAAACACCGGGGAGCTGTTTTTT. The encoded protein is CASSSWSTNTGELFF.

V is TRBV28 and J is TRBJ1-1; 9 positions match TRBD1. There are 15 residues in the CDR3. Per the germline V gene, CDR1 is MDHEN and CDR2 is SYDVKM. V lost 6 bases and J lost 2; bases outside the gene matches: 7. CDR3 amino acids: CASSGQGLPNTEAFF. The CDR3 DNA is TGTGCCAGCAGCGGACAGGGGCTCCCTAACACTGAAGCTTTCTTT.

CDR3 DNA: TGTGCCAGCAGTCCAAGACATGCCTACGAGCAGTACTTC. This codes for CASSPRHAYEQYF. The chain joins TRBV28 to TRBJ2-7; no clear D gene. From germline, CDR1 is MDHEN and CDR2 SYDVKM. Trimming removed 5 bases from V and 2 bases from J, with 10 bases in between. The length of the CDR3 is 13 residues.

CDR3 residues: CSASGRDEQYF. In DNA form, the CDR3 reads TGCAGTGCTAGTGGCCGGGATGAGCAGTACTTC. The V gene is TRBV20-1, the J gene TRBJ2-7, with D maybe TRBD2 (5 bases). CDR3 length: 11 residues. V was trimmed by 3 bases and J by 7 bases, leaving 10 bases between them. CDR1 is DFQATT and CDR2 is SNEGSKA in the germline V gene (reference sequence).

The rearrangement uses TRBV9 and TRBJ1-1; D call uncertain. Trimming took 0 bases from V and 4 from J, leaving 13 bases between them. The CDR3 is made up of 15 amino acids. Germline lookup yields CDR1 SGDLS and CDR2 YYNGEE. The DNA for the CDR3 is TGTGCCAGCAGCGTAGAAGTTGGCCGGAGCACTGAAGCTTTCTTT. This gives the protein CASSVEVGRSTEAFF.

In nucleotides, the CDR3 is TGTGCCAGCAGTTGGGACAGGACTAACTATGGCTACACCTTC. Translating it yields CASSWDRTNYGYTF. The chain recombines TRBV6-5 with TRBJ1-2, with 8 bases identical to TRBD1. The V gene's germline CDR1 is MNHEY and CDR2 SVGAGI. The CDR3 length is 14 residues. V lost 4 bases to trimming and J lost 0 bases; unmatched junction nucleotides: 1.

CDR3 nucleotide sequence: TGCAGTGCAGAACAGGGGGCCCGAGCTTTCTTT. Protein: CSAEQGARAFF. V and J are TRBV20-1 and TRBJ1-1, with TRBD1 matching 9 bases. V gave up 6 bases and J gave up 10 bases; unmatched junction bases: 6. CDR1 and CDR2 from the germline V gene are DFQATT and SNEGSKA (reference sequence). The CDR3 length is 11 residues.

The rearrangement uses TRBV4-2 and TRBJ1-3; D may be TRBD1 (6 bases). V lost 1 base and J lost 4, with 17 bases in between. Per germline, CDR1 LGHNA and CDR2 YNFKEQ. The CDR3 consists of 17 residues. The CDR3 nucleotides are TGTGCCAGCAGCCAAGCTCAGGGGCGTAATTCCGGAAACACCATATATTTT. Amino acids: CASSQAQGRNSGNTIYF.

This clone was found a few times. An end of the junction does not agree with germline; a read error may underlie this. V is TRBV6-1 and J is TRBJ2-6; weak D call: TRBD2 (6 bases). Germline CDR1 and CDR2: MNHNS and SASEGT. The CDR3 is 15 amino acids. The CDR3 spells CASSEGVGGANGLTF. CDR3 sequence (DNA): TGTGCCAGCAGTGAAGGGGTAGGAGGGGCCAACGGCCTGACTTTC.

This chain uses TRBV18 with TRBJ1-1, with TRBD1 as a possible D gene (5 bases). V was pared by 5 bases and J by 1 base, with 8 bases between. The CDR3 is made up of 13 amino acids. Germline values: CDR1 KGHSH, CDR2 LQKENI. The CDR3: CASSEDKNTEAFF. CDR3 in DNA: TGTGCCAGCTCAGAGGACAAGAACACTGAAGCTTTCTTT.

V gene TRBV2 combines with J gene TRBJ2-7; maybe TRBD1 (5 bases). V was trimmed by 7 bases and J by 2 bases, leaving 12 bases between them. This CDR3 contains 13 residues. CDR1 is SNHLY, CDR2 FYNNEI, per germline. This CDR3 reads CASKEETAYEQYF. In nucleotides, the CDR3 is TGTGCCAGCAAGGAAGAGACAGCCTACGAGCAGTACTTC.

J is TRBJ2-5 and V is TRBV6-1; 8 positions match TRBD1. This CDR3 comprises 15 residues. Trimming removed 0 bases from V and 3 bases from J; junction bases left unmatched: 3. Germline lookup yields CDR1 MNHNS and CDR2 SASEGT. As DNA, the CDR3 is TGTGCCAGCAGTGAAGCGACAGGGGTGGAAGAGACCCAGTACTTC. Translating it yields CASSEATGVEETQYF.

This clone was detected only a few times. This chain links TRBV6-1 with TRBJ2-6; a possible D gene is TRBD1 (6 bases). Germline V CDR1 and CDR2: MNHNS, SASEGT. Between the trimmed V and J ends, which lost 4 bases and 0 bases, there was a span of 13 bases. The CDR3 extends over 17 amino acids. The CDR3, as DNA: TGTGCCAGCAGTGGTCTAGGGGGTATCTCTGGGGCCAACGTCCTGACTTTC. Its protein product is CASSGLGGISGANVLTF.

The gene calls are TRBV11-2 and TRBJ2-5, with a weak D call TRBD2 (7 bases). The CDR3 consists of 16 residues. Germline values: CDR1 SGHAT, CDR2 FQNNGV. V dropped 1 base and J dropped 5 bases, with 17 bases sitting between them. The CDR3 DNA reads as TGTGCCAGCAGCTTAGGGGGAGGGGGGTCAATGGAGACCCAGTACTTC. Its protein is CASSLGGGGSMETQYF.